A selection of T cell receptor beta chains follows, all from one sample in a study. TCRdb processed the 5' RACE reads anew with MiXCR; each CDR3 protein has one entry. The top ten hold around 2% of the sample, which has tens of thousands of distinct CDR3 sequences, 17% seen once. The sequencing sample was made of naive CD4+ T cells sorted from blood. These receptors originate from a female donor with breast cancer. Each CDR3 is given without its conserved first and last residue.

v_call cdr3_aa
TRBV7-7 ASSLSRRGETQY
TRBV7-9 ASSLDTSSQPQH
TRBV5-1 ASSSGRLTEAF
TRBV7-2 ASSFGADTQY
TRBV5-1 ASSFDSNSYNEQF
TRBV5-1 ASRPEVVNTEAF
TRBV7-8 ASSLGVGRNRADTQY
TRBV5-1 ARSAAGTGAEQY
TRBV5-1 ASSSPGQQETQY
TRBV2 ASLRGPGYEQY
TRBV4-2 ASRLIGEKLF
TRBV6-1 ASSELGTSGTDTQY
TRBV3-1 ASSQELAATYEQY
TRBV20-1 SAGETGQANQPQH
TRBV7-2 ASSPQATLGYGYT
TRBV4-1 ASSQDPTGGRETQY
TRBV29-1 SVEDLADVYSNTEAF
TRBV21-1 ASMVPYTEAF
TRBV7-2 ASSLYWGSNTGELF
TRBV9 ASSVVGARIDTQY
TRBV28 ASSSASGELL
TRBV20-1 SARIAGSRNEQF
TRBV5-5 ASSPDSQDQPQH
TRBV7-8 ASSLTGGTEAF
TRBV7-9 ASSLAGGAGGSRKLF
TRBV20-1 SAPAVAGGEI
TRBV20-1 SASGGGRNQPQH
TRBV5-1 AGSLEGRADTEAF
TRBV7-2 ASRGQVKYSPLH
TRBV11-2 ASSRTREGRENEQF
TRBV29-1 SVEEQANYEQY
TRBV27 ASSPLPGQVYEQY
TRBV7-2 ASSRGAEGTGELF
TRBV6-5 ASSCTSGTGGNEQY
TRBV5-6 ASSRRTATDTQY
TRBV29-1 SVRAGTYEQY
TRBV12-3/TRBV12-4 ASSLSVGTGELF
TRBV15 ATSRDYTIPGAGHT
TRBV12-3/TRBV12-4 ASSWRRTGEAF
TRBV5-1 ASRLGGVADTQY
TRBV4-1 ASSHWGRTRTTDTQY